This TCR beta chain stems from a study of early T cells in non-severe SARS-CoV-2 infection. The overall study: Sequencing of bulk RNA from unsorted whole blood was done, without chain pairing. Findings of the study overall: The matching step, a VDJdb search, favored anti-spike CD8 responses and missed private and CD4 specificities.

At least ten counts were recorded for this clonotype. Its matching antigen is unknown. The length of the CDR3 is 13 residues. Germline CDR1 and CDR2: SQVTM and ANQGSEA. J gave up 5 bases and V 8 bases, and 5 bases lay outside the gene matches. Each single cDNA molecule received a unique molecular identifier. TCRdb processed the 5' RACE reads anew with MiXCR; each CDR3 protein has one entry. The data hold approximately 47,000 distinct CDR3 sequences, with around a tenth observed a single time. The clonotype originates from an adult who was a healthcare worker with PCR-confirmed SARS-CoV-2 infection or an uninfected control (not recorded which). The J gene is TRBJ2-1, the V gene TRBV29-1, with 11 bases identical to TRBD2. The sequencing here drew on whole blood, taken at baseline. In DNA, the CDR3 is TGCAGCACCGGACTAGCGGGCCACAATGAGCAGTTCTTC. It specifies CSTGLAGHNEQFF.